A selection of T cell receptor beta chains follows, all from one sample in a study of T cells expressing NK-cell markers. TCRdb reanalyzed the 5' RACE reads, giving one entry per CDR3 protein sequence and no DNA. The sample spans 200,000 to 300,000 distinct CDR3 sequences; the ten largest clones claim around 0.42%. Sequencing was performed on blood T cells: a sorted CD56 or NKG2C T cell subset, CD4+ or CD8+ T cells, or bulk PBMC T cells (not recorded which). Every receptor here comes from a man aged 18 to 29 in good health. Both conserved end residues are part of each CDR3.

J: TRBJ2-2
V: TRBV20-1
length: 15
CDR3: CSALQGQGASGELFF

J: TRBJ2-1
V: TRBV7-6
length: 17
CDR3: CATSIGGRSAGFYEQFF

J: TRBJ2-7
V: TRBV9
length: 15
CDR3: CASSASGSRQYEQYF

J: TRBJ1-5
V: TRBV18
length: 16
CDR3: CASSPTGQGVIQPQHF

J: TRBJ2-3
V: TRBV27
length: 16
CDR3: CASSLSSGRAADTQYF

J: TRBJ2-3
V: TRBV11-2
length: 15
CDR3: CASSLRGTGGDTQYF

J: TRBJ2-6
V: TRBV7-9
length: 16
CDR3: CASSFWGGRGANVLTF

J: TRBJ2-1
V: TRBV25-1
length: 15
CDR3: CASVSGTSGWNEQFF

J: TRBJ2-7
V: TRBV20-1
length: 13
CDR3: CSARAGGPAEQYF

J: TRBJ2-3
V: TRBV7-8
length: 17
CDR3: CASSLRPGTGPTDTQYF

J: TRBJ1-1
V: TRBV4-3
length: 15
CDR3: CASSQVRGVNTEAFF

J: TRBJ2-5
V: TRBV30
length: 11
CDR3: CAWKSHQTQYF

J: TRBJ2-5
V: TRBV12-3/TRBV12-4
length: 15
CDR3: CASSLAQGVQETQYF

J: TRBJ2-3
V: TRBV10-2
length: 15
CDR3: CASTLAGSGSDTQYF

J: TRBJ2-7
V: TRBV6-5
length: 11
CDR3: CASSSPEKQYF

J: TRBJ2-2
V: TRBV5-1
length: 15
CDR3: CASSLRQGATGELFF

J: TRBJ1-2
V: TRBV28
length: 15
CDR3: CASSSAGTGDYGYTF

J: TRBJ2-1
V: TRBV5-5
length: 16
CDR3: CASSLGGRQGTNEQFF

J: TRBJ2-7
V: TRBV4-3
length: 15
CDR3: CASSQERKGRHEQYF

J: TRBJ2-3
V: TRBV6-5
length: 18
CDR3: CASSYKHGAGGLTDTQYF

J: TRBJ2-3
V: TRBV10-1
length: 13
CDR3: CASSGRGTDTQYF

J: TRBJ2-3
V: TRBV20-1
length: 15
CDR3: CSAREAGRSTDTQYF

J: TRBJ1-2
V: TRBV14
length: 14
CDR3: CASSQGGTVYGYTF

J: TRBJ2-3
V: TRBV10-1
length: 15
CDR3: CASSPGLAGLDTQYF

J: TRBJ2-2
V: TRBV28
length: 16
CDR3: CASSSVKGRGAGELFF

J: TRBJ2-7
V: TRBV29-1
length: 12
CDR3: CSVGDRTGGQYF

J: TRBJ2-1
V: TRBV20-1
length: 15
CDR3: CSARDLGTSGREQFF

J: TRBJ2-7
V: TRBV20-1
length: 12
CDR3: CSAATGSYEQYF

J: TRBJ2-1
V: TRBV7-3
length: 15
CDR3: CASSLTPWIGDEQFF